One sample yielded the 31 T cell receptor beta chains listed below, sequenced in a study of read filtering for tumor transcriptome and immune sequencing. This library used roughly 400 ng RNA and molecular barcoded adaptors spanning alpha/delta and beta/gamma chains. TCRdb passed the reads through MiXCR, listing each CDR3 protein once. Here the sample spans roughly 69,000 distinct CDR3 sequences, approximately 15% being singletons. Sequenced sample: a population of CD138-negative cells sorted from bone marrow. These receptors were taken from a donor at least 40 years old with multiple myeloma.

V usage is TRBV27 and J usage is TRBJ1-5; 7 bases agree with TRBD1. The CDR3 length is 15 residues. V shed 5 bases, J shed 3 bases, and the junction held 7 bases outside the gene matches. CDR1 and CDR2 (germline): MNHEY, SMNVEV (reference sequence). The CDR3 protein is CASSERGLNNQPQHF. CDR3 DNA: TGTGCCAGCAGTGAGAGGGGGCTTAACAATCAGCCCCAGCATTTT.

The chain recombines TRBV12-5 with TRBJ1-3; TRBD1 is a possible D gene (6 bases). The CDR3 extends over 14 amino acids. The V gene lost 2 bases and the J gene lost 5 bases, with 10 bases spanning the gap. CDR1 is LGHNT, CDR2 FRNRAP, per germline. This CDR3 is CASGLSGARNTIYF. The CDR3 coding sequence is TGTGCTAGTGGTTTGTCGGGGGCCAGAAACACCATATATTTT.

This clonotype has at least ten counts. The chain is built from TRBV20-1 and TRBJ2-1; a possible D gene is TRBD1 (6 bases). In germline, CDR1 is DFQATT, CDR2 SNEGSKA (reference sequence). This CDR3 has 15 amino acids. The V end lost 4 bases, the J end lost 0 bases, and 13 bases lay between the germline ends. The CDR3 protein is CSATGETSSYNEQFF. Written as DNA, the CDR3 is TGCAGTGCTACAGGGGAGACGAGCTCCTACAATGAGCAGTTCTTC.

The chain uses TRBV29-1 and TRBJ2-3; 7 bases line up with TRBD2. This CDR3 comprises 14 residues. Germline assignment: CDR1 SQVTM and CDR2 ANQGSEA. The CDR3 region has the DNA TGCGGCGCTTCACGGGGGGTCGGCACAGATACGCAGTATTTT. This translates into CGASRGVGTDTQYF.

There are many counts of this clonotype. The chain carries TRBV4-3 and TRBJ2-7; TRBD1 is a possible D gene (6 bases). With 0 bases removed from V and 3 bases from J, the gap between germline ends came to 12 bases. Germline CDR1 reads LGHNA; CDR2 reads YSLEER. The CDR3 runs to 15 residues. CDR3 amino acids: CASSQDRQVIYEQYF. CDR3 nucleotides: TGCGCCAGCAGCCAAGATCGACAGGTGATCTACGAGCAGTACTTC.

This clonotype was seen many times. V and J are TRBV2 and TRBJ1-1, with 8 bases identical to TRBD1. The CDR3 sequence is 13 residues long. V lost 7 bases and J lost 3; bases outside the gene matches: 4. Germline V lookup: CDR1 SNHLY, CDR2 FYNNEI. CDR3 sequence reads: CASKVDRDTEAFF. The CDR3, as DNA: TGTGCCAGCAAGGTGGACAGGGACACTGAAGCTTTCTTT.

DNA of the CDR3: TGTGCCAGCAGCCCCCGCGGAGGGTCTGAAAAACTGTTTTTT. Amino acid sequence: CASSPRGGSEKLFF. The V and J genes are TRBV3-1 and TRBJ1-4; D gene ambiguous. The CDR3 covers 14 residues. Per germline, CDR1 LGHDT and CDR2 YNNKEL (reference sequence). V was cut by 4 bases and J by 7 bases, with 13 bases left in between.

The sample holds many counts of this clonotype. The rearrangement uses TRBV20-1 and TRBJ2-1; 7 bases align to TRBD2. The CDR3 totals 14 residues. The V gene end was trimmed by 0 bases and the J gene end by 13 bases; junction bases not matched to a gene: 12. Germline CDR1 is DFQATT and CDR2 is SNEGSKA (reference sequence). The CDR3 coding sequence is TGCAGTGCTAGAGAGGGGACTACTAGCCTCCCACAGTTCTTC. Amino acids: CSAREGTTSLPQFF.

With respect to this clonotype: This may stem from a read error, because a much larger clone lies one nucleotide away. This sequence joins TRBV19 and TRBJ1-1, with unresolved D. The germline V gene encodes CDR1 LNHDA and CDR2 SQIVND (reference sequence). The CDR3 length is 13 residues. The V end lost 6 bases, the J end lost 1 base, and 9 bases lay between the germline ends. CDR3 bases: TGTGCCAGTAGACCAGGTCGGAACACTGAAGCTTTCTTT. This translates into CASRPGRNTEAFF.

This clonotype has more than one count but fewer than ten. CDR3 coding DNA: TGTGCCAGCAGCGTAGCCGGTCAGGGTAGTAACTATGGCTACACCTTC. Translating gives CASSVAGQGSNYGYTF. The chain links TRBV9 to TRBJ1-2, with D perhaps TRBD1 (5 bases). Germline CDR1 is SGDLS and CDR2 is YYNGEE. This CDR3 has 16 amino acids. The germline V and J ends were trimmed by 0 bases and 1 base, with 13 bases remaining between them.

This clonotype was detected only a few times. The V gene is TRBV4-1, the J gene TRBJ2-5; possible D gene TRBD1, 5 bases. V was cut by 4 bases and J by 4 bases, with 10 bases left in between. The CDR3 runs 13 residues. Per the germline V gene, CDR1 is MGHRA and CDR2 is YSYEKL. The CDR3 region is CASSLGHPETQYF. DNA of the CDR3: TGCGCCAGCAGCCTCGGACACCCAGAGACCCAGTACTTC.

This clonotype was seen ten or more times. This rearrangement joins TRBV20-1 to TRBJ2-3; 8 bases line up with TRBD2. This CDR3 contains 14 residues. The V gene end was trimmed by 6 bases and the J gene end by 2 bases; junction bases not matched to a gene: 7. The germline V gene has CDR1 DFQATT and CDR2 SNEGSKA (reference sequence). CDR3 in DNA: TGCAGTGCAGACGGGAGGGATGTCACAGATACGCAGTATTTT. Amino acids: CSADGRDVTDTQYF.

This clonotype has a handful of counts. The gene calls are TRBV5-1 and TRBJ1-1; TRBD1 matches at 8 bases. The germline V gene has CDR1 SGHRS and CDR2 YFSETQ. The CDR3 runs to 16 residues. V gave up 4 bases and J gave up 2 bases; unmatched junction bases: 10. The CDR3 here is CASSREPTGANTEAFF. CDR3 coding DNA: TGCGCCAGCAGCCGGGAGCCGACAGGGGCCAACACTGAAGCTTTCTTT.

The sample holds many counts of this clonotype. The J gene is TRBJ2-2, the V gene TRBV29-1; D possibly uses TRBD1 or TRBD2 (5 bases each). V lost 4 bases and J 4 bases, leaving 13 bases between the germline ends. Germline assignment: CDR1 SQVTM and CDR2 ANQGSEA. This CDR3 is built from 14 residues. The CDR3 reads CSVGTGTGTGELFF. As DNA, the CDR3 is TGCAGCGTTGGAACCGGGACCGGCACCGGGGAGCTGTTTTTT.

This clonotype was seen at least ten times. This chain joins TRBV27 and TRBJ2-7, with 9 bases that match TRBD1. The germline V gene encodes CDR1 MNHEY and CDR2 SMNVEV (reference sequence). V dropped 8 bases and J dropped 3; count of bases not matched to a gene: 2. This CDR3 comprises 12 residues. The CDR3 sequence is CASGTGIYEQYF. The CDR3 region has the DNA TGTGCCAGCGGGACAGGGATCTACGAGCAGTACTTC.

This clonotype came up many times. The genes are TRBV5-5 and TRBJ2-7; possibly TRBD1 for D (6 bases). The CDR3 is 13 amino acids. Germline CDR1 is SGHKS and CDR2 is YYEKEE (reference sequence). V lost 1 base and J lost 1, with 6 bases in between. The CDR3 loop reads CASSLTGSYEQYF. CDR3 nucleotides: TGTGCCAGCAGCTTGACAGGGTCCTACGAGCAGTACTTC.

This clonotype has at least ten counts. V is TRBV29-1 and J is TRBJ2-1; 13 bases line up with TRBD2. The CDR3 is made up of 15 amino acids. After removal of 8 bases from V and 8 bases from J, the junction contained 12 bases not matched to a gene. Germline loops: CDR1 SQVTM, CDR2 ANQGSEA. The CDR3 spells CSPTWTSGRGYEQFF. CDR3 sequence (DNA): TGCAGCCCCACATGGACTAGCGGGAGAGGATATGAGCAGTTCTTC.

In the case of this clonotype: An end of the junction differs from the germline gene, which may be a read error. The chain carries TRBV20-1 and TRBJ1-1, with a weak D call TRBD1 (5 bases). The length of the CDR3 is 15 residues. Germline CDR1 is DFQATT and CDR2 is SNEGSKA (reference sequence). CDR3 region: CSAKGPALWNAETFF. The CDR3 region has the DNA TGCAGTGCCAAGGGACCAGCTTTGTGGAACGCTGAAACTTTCTTT.

This clonotype appeared many times. The chain has TRBV7-9 and TRBJ1-1; D unresolved. Looked up from germline, CDR1 is SEHNR and CDR2 is FQNEAQ (reference sequence). V dropped 3 bases and J dropped 8 bases, with 16 bases sitting between them. This CDR3 spans 14 amino acids. Written as DNA, the CDR3 is TGTGCCAGCAGCTTTGGTGGAGTAGTAGGGGAAGCTTTCTTT. It specifies CASSFGGVVGEAFF.

With respect to this clonotype: A read error may explain this, as a much larger clone is one base away. The chain carries TRBV27 and TRBJ2-2, with D unclear. Germline CDR1 MNHEY, CDR2 SMNVEV (reference sequence). V shed 2 bases and J shed 0 bases, with 19 bases lying between them. The CDR3 is 19 residues long. The CDR3 coding sequence is TGTGCCAGCAGTTTAATGGCCGGGCCGCAATACGCGAACACCGGGGAGCTGTTTTTT. Translated: CASSLMAGPQYANTGELFF.

This clonotype was recorded at least ten times. The chain is built from TRBV11-2 and TRBJ2-1; 7 bases match TRBD2. CDR1 is SGHAT, CDR2 FQNNGV, per germline. This CDR3 is 16 amino acids long. With 5 bases clipped from V and 0 bases from J, the junction kept 7 bases outside the gene matches. The CDR3 sequence: CASSPRLAVSYNEQFF. The CDR3 nucleotides read TGTGCCAGCAGCCCCCGGCTAGCGGTCTCCTACAATGAGCAGTTCTTC.

This clonotype was counted a few times. This may be a read error, as it is one base from a much larger clone. The genes are TRBV2 and TRBJ2-3, with 10 bases lining up with TRBD2. The CDR3 loop spans 14 amino acids. Germline CDR1 is SNHLY and CDR2 is FYNNEI. CDR3: CARGGLARTGTQYF. CDR3 DNA sequence: TGTGCCAGGGGGGGACTAGCGCGCACAGGTACGCAGTATTTT.

This clonotype was detected many times. The V call is TRBV29-1, the J call TRBJ2-2; possibly TRBD1 or TRBD2 for D (5 bases each). CDR1 SQVTM and CDR2 ANQGSEA come from the germline V gene. The V end was cut by 5 bases, the J end by 2 bases, with 12 bases between. The CDR3 sequence is 14 residues long. The CDR3 coding sequence is TGCAGCGTTCGAGGGACGACCAACACCGGGGAGCTGTTTTTT. Protein product: CSVRGTTNTGELFF.

Many counts were recorded for this clonotype. This sequence joins TRBV27 and TRBJ2-3; possible D gene TRBD2, 6 bases. There are 13 residues in the CDR3. V shed 6 bases and J shed 6 bases, with 13 bases lying between them. CDR1 is MNHEY, CDR2 SMNVEV, per germline (reference sequence). Written as DNA, the CDR3 is TGTGCCAGCAGAGTGGGGGGTTTCGATACGCAGTATTTT. This codes for CASRVGGFDTQYF.

This clonotype was seen a few times. A single base separates this from a much larger clone, so it may be a read error. The chain employs TRBV5-1 and TRBJ2-7; 8 positions agree with TRBD1. The germline V gene encodes CDR1 SGHRS and CDR2 YFSETQ. This CDR3 contains 13 residues. CDR3 bases: TGCACCACTACGACAGGGGTCGGCTACGAGCAGTACTTC. This sequence encodes CTTTTGVGYEQYF.

This clonotype was observed many times. The chain uses TRBV29-1 and TRBJ2-1, with D maybe TRBD1 (6 bases). V shed 5 bases and J shed 5 bases, with 13 bases lying between them. The CDR3 runs to 13 residues. Looked up from germline, CDR1 is SQVTM and CDR2 is ANQGSEA. The CDR3 nucleotides read TGCAGCGTTAGTACAGGGTTCAACAATGAGCAGTTCTTC. It yields the protein CSVSTGFNNEQFF.

Comments on this clonotype: A clone one base away is much larger, so this may be a read error. The chain carries TRBV5-5 and TRBJ2-7; D may be TRBD1 or TRBD2 (5 bases each). Deletions cut 3 bases from V and 3 bases from J, with 16 bases between. The CDR3 spans 15 residues. Germline CDR1 SGHKS, CDR2 YYEKEE (reference sequence). CDR3 nucleotides: TGTGCCAGCAGCTATAGACCAGAGGGGTACTACGAGCAGTACTTC. Its translation is CASSYRPEGYYEQYF.

Ten or more counts support this clonotype. The chain links TRBV5-1 to TRBJ1-2; D not certain. Germline CDR1 and CDR2: SGHRS and YFSETQ. The CDR3 runs 13 residues. V lost 0 bases, J lost 4 bases, and 7 bases lay in between. The CDR3 spells CASSLADGYGYTF. In nucleotides, the CDR3 is TGCGCCAGCAGCTTGGCTGACGGCTATGGCTACACCTTC.

The chain links TRBV20-1 to TRBJ2-5; D unclear. This CDR3 contains 12 residues. In germline, CDR1 is DFQATT, CDR2 SNEGSKA (reference sequence). The CDR3 is CGVRTGLETQYF. The CDR3 DNA follows: TGCGGGGTCAGAACGGGTTTGGAGACCCAGTACTTC.

This clonotype was picked up many times. The chain uses TRBV11-3 and TRBJ2-2; 10 positions agree with TRBD1. The CDR3 spans 17 residues. Per germline, CDR1 SGHNT and CDR2 YENEEA. The J segment lost 5 bases and the V segment lost 1 base, leaving 7 bases of the junction unmatched. The CDR3 here is CASSLAPGQGITGELFF. As DNA, the CDR3 is TGTGCCAGCAGCTTAGCTCCGGGACAGGGGATAACCGGGGAGCTGTTTTTT.

This clonotype was seen more than once but under ten times. J is TRBJ1-4 and V is TRBV6-5; D unresolved. V lost 9 bases, J lost 7 bases, and 18 bases lay in between. The CDR3 length is 14 residues. From germline, CDR1 is MNHEY and CDR2 SVGAGI. CDR3 residues: CARIDVQVGEKLFF. The CDR3 DNA follows: TGTGCCAGAATCGACGTCCAAGTCGGTGAAAAACTGTTTTTT.